The 22 T cell receptor beta chains below come from one sample, sequenced in a study of blood T cells in healthy people across ages. PCR was performed a second time for about 7 to 12 cycles using a sample-barcoded 5' primer and a J-beta primer mix. TCRdb reanalysed the 5' RACE reads using MiXCR and keeps one entry per CDR3 protein. The data contain 1.8 million or so distinct CDR3 sequences, roughly two fifths of them singletons. The specimen sequenced was blood. The receptors here all came from a human donor in good health.

The chain recombines TRBV9 with TRBJ1-1; D is uncertain. CDR1 SGDLS and CDR2 YYNGEE come from the germline V gene. V lost 3 bases to trimming and J lost 5 bases, with 14 bases between them. This CDR3 has 14 amino acids. The CDR3 is CASSAGVDATEAFF. CDR3 DNA: TGTGCCAGCAGCGCAGGCGTGGATGCAACTGAAGCTTTCTTT.

Only a few counts were recorded for this clonotype. This chain connects TRBV27 to TRBJ2-1; tentative D call: TRBD1 (5 bases). Germline V gives CDR1 MNHEY, CDR2 SMNVEV (reference sequence). With 1 base removed from V and 0 bases from J, the gap between germline ends came to 22 bases. The CDR3 sequence is 20 residues long. The CDR3 region has the DNA TGTGCCAGCAGTTTATGGGCCAGGGATGCGTCTTGGAGCTCCTACAATGAGCAGTTCTTC. It specifies CASSLWARDASWSSYNEQFF.

The J gene is TRBJ2-3, the V gene TRBV2, with D hard to call. CDR1 and CDR2 from the germline V gene are SNHLY and FYNNEI. This CDR3 has 16 amino acids. The V end was cut by 6 bases, the J end by 1 base, with 17 bases between. The CDR3 spells CASRPDLPRGTDTQYF. The CDR3 DNA reads TGTGCCAGCAGACCCGACCTACCCCGTGGCACAGATACGCAGTATTTT.

The chain combines TRBV18 with TRBJ1-2; possibly TRBD1 for D (5 bases). Trimming took off 3 bases at V and 2 bases at J, with 16 bases between the two ends. The length of the CDR3 is 16 residues. Germline loops: CDR1 KGHSH, CDR2 LQKENI. The CDR3 coding sequence is TGTGCCAGCTCACCGTATAGGGGTTCGTCGAACTATGGCTACACCTTC. Its protein is CASSPYRGSSNYGYTF. Filled out from reference TRBV18 and TRBJ1-2, the complete variable domain reads NAGVMQNPRHLVRRRGQEARLRCSPMKGHSHVYWYRQLPEEGLKFMVYLQKENIIDESGMPKERFSAEFPKEGPSILRIQQVVRGDSAAYFCASSPYRGSSNYGYTFGSGTRLTVV.

The chain is built from TRBV24-1 and TRBJ2-1; D not resolved. The CDR3 is 15 amino acids. Germline CDR1 is KGHDR and CDR2 is SFDVKD. V dropped 4 bases and J dropped 8 bases, with 17 bases sitting between them. CDR3 coding DNA: TGTGCCACCAGTGACCCCCGGACCACTGGGGATGAGCAGTTCTTC. Translation gives CATSDPRTTGDEQFF.

This clonotype was recorded only once. This chain uses TRBV6-2 or TRBV6-3 with TRBJ2-3, with D maybe TRBD2 (5 bases). There are 15 residues in the CDR3. V shed 8 bases and J shed 0 bases, with 15 bases lying between them. Germline loops: CDR1 MNHEY, CDR2 SVGEGT. In DNA form, the CDR3 reads TGTGCCAGCGGGTCTCGAGCGGAGAGCACAGATACGCAGTATTTT. Translation gives CASGSRAESTDTQYF.

The V call is TRBV7-2, the J call TRBJ2-4, with 8 nucleotides matching TRBD1. The CDR3 covers 13 residues. With 5 bases clipped from V and 8 bases from J, the junction kept 5 bases outside the gene matches. The germline V gene has CDR1 SGHTA and CDR2 FQGNSA. DNA of the CDR3: TGTGCCAGCAGCGCCCGACAGGGGCACATTCAGTACTTC. It translates to CASSARQGHIQYF.

Ten or more counts support this clonotype. One end of the junction varies from germline; a read error may be responsible. The genes are TRBV5-1 and TRBJ2-6, with D perhaps given as TRBD1 or TRBD2 (6 bases each). This CDR3 comprises 15 residues. The V gene's germline CDR1 is SGHRS and CDR2 YFSETQ. The CDR3 region has the DNA TGTGCCAGCAGCTTGGGGGGCCCTGGGGCCAACGTCCTGACTTTC. Its protein is CASSLGGPGANVLTF.

Comment on this clonotype: The junction differs from germline at one of its ends, possibly a read error. The V and J genes are TRBV10-3 and TRBJ2-3; D is perhaps TRBD1 (6 bases). The CDR3 runs 17 residues. Germline CDR1 reads ENHRY; CDR2 reads SYGVKD. For the CDR3, the DNA is TGTACCATCAGTGAGCCTACTACAGGGAGCTACACAGATACGCAGTATTTT. Its protein is CTISEPTTGSYTDTQYF.

This clonotype was found a few times. The rearrangement links TRBV20-1 to TRBJ2-3; 7 bases match TRBD2. Germline loops: CDR1 DFQATT, CDR2 SNEGSKA (reference sequence). The ends lost 8 bases at V and 7 bases at J; junction bases unmatched: 9. The CDR3 contains 12 residues. CDR3 in DNA: TGCAGTCCCCTTGGGGGGGGAAATACGCAGTATTTT. This sequence encodes CSPLGGGNTQYF.

This clonotype was seen only a few times. The genes are TRBV4-3 and TRBJ2-1; TRBD2 matches 7 bases. CDR1 LGHNA and CDR2 YSLEER come from the germline V gene. The V segment lost 0 bases and the J segment 6 bases; nucleotides outside the gene matches: 8. The length of the CDR3 is 16 residues. The CDR3 DNA is TGCGCCAGCAGCCAAGAGGGGGGTCGCGGGGGCAATGAGCAGTTCTTC. Amino acid sequence: CASSQEGGRGGNEQFF.

This clonotype was seen many times. The J gene is TRBJ1-2, the V gene TRBV7-2, with TRBD1 as a possible D gene (6 bases). CDR1 is SGHTA, CDR2 FQGNSA, per germline. Trimming removed 0 bases at V and 4 bases at J, with 18 bases between. CDR3 length: 17 residues. CDR3 nucleotide sequence: TGTGCCAGCAGCTTAGCAAGAAGACAGGAATCCATCTATGGCTACACCTTC. It is translated as CASSLARRQESIYGYTF.

The rearrangement links TRBV12-3 or TRBV12-4 to TRBJ1-1; D unresolved. V lost 7 bases, J lost 0 bases, and 9 bases lay in between. There are 13 residues in the CDR3. In DNA form, the CDR3 reads TGTGCCAGCAAAAGATACATGAACACTGAAGCTTTCTTT. This gives the protein CASKRYMNTEAFF.

The chain uses TRBV5-1 and TRBJ2-3; D may match TRBD1 or TRBD2 (6 bases each). V lost 4 bases and J 5 bases, leaving 17 bases between the germline ends. CDR1 is SGHRS and CDR2 is YFSETQ in the germline V gene. The CDR3 extends over 15 amino acids. In DNA, the CDR3 is TGCGCCAGCAGCCGGTCGTGGGGGGCGGGAGATACGCAGTATTTT. It yields the protein CASSRSWGAGDTQYF.

This clonotype turned up a few times. The chain is built from TRBV7-2 and TRBJ1-6, with D possibly matching TRBD1 (5 bases). CDR1 is SGHTA and CDR2 is FQGNSA in the germline V gene. The V gene lost 2 bases and the J gene lost 8 bases, with 19 bases spanning the gap. CDR3 length: 17 residues. For the CDR3, the DNA is TGTGCCAGCAGCTTACACCTTCGACCGGGGGGAGATTCACCCCTCCACTTT. Its translation is CASSLHLRPGGDSPLHF.

This clonotype was recorded a few times. The CDR3 nucleotides are TGTGCCAGTAGTATAGATTGGACAGGGTCGAACATTCAGTACTTC. It is translated as CASSIDWTGSNIQYF. The V gene is TRBV19, the J gene TRBJ2-4, with 8 bases fitting TRBD1. V shed 0 bases, J shed 7 bases, and the junction held 5 bases outside the gene matches. This CDR3 has 15 amino acids. Per the germline V gene, CDR1 is LNHDA and CDR2 is SQIVND (reference sequence).

J is TRBJ1-1 and V is TRBV6-5; D is undetermined. Trimming stripped 5 bases from V and 2 bases from J, with 15 bases between. CDR3 length: 15 residues. Per the germline V gene, CDR1 is MNHEY and CDR2 is SVGAGI. The CDR3 sequence: CASSGLSGINTEAFF. The CDR3 DNA reads TGTGCCAGCAGTGGTCTCTCGGGTATCAACACTGAAGCTTTCTTT.

This clonotype was recorded a few times. CDR3 sequence: CASSFSQNREPSYEQYF. CDR3 coding DNA: TGTGCCAGCAGCTTCTCCCAAAACAGGGAACCCTCCTACGAGCAGTACTTC. J is TRBJ2-7 and V is TRBV11-2, with D possibly TRBD1 on 6 matching bases. The CDR3 contains 17 residues. The V gene's germline CDR1 is SGHAT and CDR2 FQNNGV. The ends were cut back, 3 bases at V and 0 bases at J, with 18 bases in the middle. Supplemented by reference TRBV11-2 and TRBJ2-7, the full variable domain reads EAGVAQSPRYKIIEKRQSVAFWCNPISGHATLYWYQQILGQGPKLLIQFQNNGVVDDSQLPKDRFSAERLKGVDSTLKIQPAKLEDSAVYLCASSFSQNREPSYEQYFGPGTRLTVT.

This rearrangement joins TRBV5-1 to TRBJ1-2, with a possible D match to TRBD1 (5 bases). Germline V lookup: CDR1 SGHRS, CDR2 YFSETQ. The length of the CDR3 is 15 residues. V lost 5 bases and J 5 bases, leaving 19 bases between the germline ends. The CDR3 reads CASSQGPPPNYGYTF. CDR3 DNA sequence: TGCGCCAGCAGTCAGGGACCCCCTCCGAATTATGGCTACACCTTC.

The chain carries TRBV5-1 and TRBJ1-1; 9 positions agree with TRBD1. V was clipped by 0 bases and J by 4 bases; unmatched bases: 7. The CDR3 sequence is 16 residues long. In germline, CDR1 is SGHRS, CDR2 YFSETQ. The CDR3, as DNA: TGCGCCAGCAGCTTGGCTGGACAGGGGTCGGTCACTGAAGCTTTCTTT. This sequence encodes CASSLAGQGSVTEAFF.

This chain uses TRBV7-8 with TRBJ2-3, with TRBD2 matching over 8 bases. The CDR3 has 15 amino acids. CDR1 is SGHVS and CDR2 is FQNEAQ in the germline V gene. Losses at the gene ends were 5 bases for V and 4 bases for J; bases not matched to a gene: 8. The CDR3 bases are TGTGCCAGCAGCCTTATCGGGGGGGATCCAGATACGCAGTATTTT. Amino acid sequence: CASSLIGGDPDTQYF.

J is TRBJ1-1 and V is TRBV7-2; D is unclear. Looked up from germline, CDR1 is SGHTA and CDR2 is FQGNSA. The CDR3 spans 14 residues. The ends were cut back, 4 bases at V and 0 bases at J, with 9 bases in the middle. CDR3 region: CASSCFGMNTEAFF. The CDR3 DNA is TGTGCCAGCAGCTGTTTTGGTATGAACACTGAAGCTTTCTTT.